A selection of T cell receptor beta chains follows, all from one sample in a study of OX40 agonist ivuxolimab in advanced cancers. Assay used: immunoSEQ multiplex PCR; TCRdb lists only in-frame clones, some missing. The profile shows more than 80,000 clones, 85% to 95% of them singletons. The sequencing used CD4+ or CD8+ T cells sorted from blood, collected in a trial of the OX40 agonist ivuxolimab. The source is an adult with an advanced solid tumor such as melanoma, head and neck, liver or kidney cancer. Each CDR3 is given with its conserved first and last residue. The D gene is left open where the match is weak. Rows give clone size only sometimes, using once, few, many, or a class for an expanded clone.

clone_size,j_call,d_call,v_call,cdr3_aa,cdr3_nt
NA,TRBJ1-6,NA,TRBV9,CASSPEARAAANSPLHF,TGTGCCAGCAGCCCCGAAGCAAGGGCCGCGGCTAATTCACCCCTCCACTTT
NA,TRBJ1-5,NA,TRBV19,CASSIGGRGYQPQHF,TGTGCCAGTAGTATCGGGGGGAGGGGATATCAGCCCCAGCATTTT
NA,TRBJ2-1,TRBD1,TRBV5-4,CASSPAGQGKVNEQFF,TGTGCCAGCAGTCCTGCGGGACAGGGAAAGGTCAATGAGCAGTTCTTC
once,TRBJ2-1,TRBD2,TRBV7-2,CASSLRLAGGIYNEQFF,TGTGCCAGCAGCTTGAGGCTAGCGGGGGGTATTTACAATGAGCAGTTCTTC
once,TRBJ2-1,TRBD1,TRBV7-6,CARTGHNEQFF,TGTGCAAGGACAGGCCACAATGAGCAGTTCTTC
NA,TRBJ2-5,TRBD2,TRBV7-6,CASSLGASGGTETQYF,TGTGCCAGCAGCTTAGGGGCTAGCGGGGGGACGGAGACCCAGTACTTC
NA,TRBJ2-1,TRBD2,TRBV2,CASQVSSGGYNEQFF,TGTGCCAGTCAAGTCTCTAGCGGGGGGTACAATGAGCAGTTCTTC
NA,TRBJ1-2,NA,TRBV11-2,CASSLVVGAWSYTF,TGTGCCAGCAGCTTAGTCGTGGGGGCTTGGAGCTACACCTTC
NA,TRBJ2-5,NA,TRBV21-1,CASRNGGNLGETQYF,TGTGCCAGCAGAAATGGAGGGAATTTGGGTGAGACCCAGTACTTC
NA,TRBJ1-3,NA,TRBV5-4,CASSFDFSGNTIYF,TGTGCCAGCAGCTTTGACTTCTCTGGAAACACCATATATTTT
NA,TRBJ1-2,NA,TRBV28,CASSFSGPVNTF,NA
NA,TRBJ2-1,NA,TRBV11-2,CATDPNEQFF,TGTGCCACCGACCCCAATGAGCAGTTCTTC
NA,TRBJ2-7,NA,TRBV7-8,CASSLGGGQNEQYF,TGTGCCAGCAGCTTAGGAGGGGGGCAGAACGAGCAGTACTTC
NA,TRBJ1-2,NA,TRBV27,CASWPGGTYYGYTF,TGTGCCAGCTGGCCGGGGGGTACCTACTATGGCTACACCTTC
NA,TRBJ2-7,NA,TRBV6-5,CASSDTSRKYEQYF,TGTGCCAGCAGCGACACCTCCCGAAAGTACGAGCAGTACTTC
NA,TRBJ2-1,NA,TRBV27,CASSRRKSSYNEQFF,TGTGCCAGCAGTAGGCGGAAGAGCTCCTACAATGAGCAGTTCTTC
NA,TRBJ2-1,NA,TRBV27,CASSLSQYNEQFF,TGTGCCAGCAGTTTATCGCAATACAATGAGCAGTTCTTC
NA,TRBJ2-2,TRBD2,TRBV5-1,CASSWPGTSGPNTGELFF,TGCGCCAGCAGCTGGCCTGGGACTAGCGGGCCGAACACCGGGGAGCTGTTTTTT
once,TRBJ2-2,NA,TRBV19,CASSYRVGGTGELFF,TGTGCCAGTAGTTACAGGGTTGGGGGCACCGGGGAGCTGTTTTTT
NA,TRBJ2-5,NA,TRBV7-9,CASSPPPGSQETQYF,TGTGCCAGCAGCCCCCCCCCAGGCAGCCAAGAGACCCAGTACTTC
once,TRBJ2-7,NA,TRBV7-8,CASSRDQDEQYF,TGTGCCAGCAGTCGCGATCAGGACGAGCAGTACTTC
few,TRBJ2-7,NA,TRBV4-1,CASSQEPSTYEQYF,TGCGCCAGCAGCCAGGAGCCTAGCACCTACGAGCAGTACTTC
NA,TRBJ2-1,NA,TRBV18,CASSLAGKGNEQFF,TGTGCCAGCTCACTGGCAGGGAAGGGCAATGAGCAGTTCTTC
NA,TRBJ2-5,NA,TRBV14,CASRRTASQETQYF,TGTGCCAGCAGACGGACAGCTTCCCAAGAGACCCAGTACTTC
NA,TRBJ2-7,NA,TRBV27,CASSLSGVGGEQYF,TGTGCCAGCAGTTTATCGGGGGTGGGCGGCGAGCAGTACTTC
NA,TRBJ2-7,NA,TRBV29-1,CSVEGADGYFKPYEQYF,TGCAGCGTTGAAGGGGCGGATGGGTACTTTAAACCTTACGAGCAGTACTTC
NA,TRBJ2-7,NA,TRBV6-6,CASSYATESTWEQYF,TGTGCCAGCAGTTACGCGACAGAATCTACGTGGGAGCAGTACTTC
NA,TRBJ2-7,NA,TRBV27,CASSTGIPYEQYF,TGTGCCAGCAGCACAGGGATCCCCTACGAGCAGTACTTC
NA,TRBJ2-7,NA,TRBV6-5,CASSYGTTMGRYEQYF,TGTGCCAGCAGTTACGGTACCACGATGGGACGCTACGAGCAGTACTTC
NA,TRBJ2-7,TRBD1,TRBV6-6,CASSVGTDYEQYF,TGTGCCAGCAGTGTAGGGACAGACTACGAGCAGTACTTC
NA,TRBJ2-3,NA,TRBV4-3,CASSQGWDPTDTQYF,TGCGCCAGCAGCCAGGGTTGGGACCCCACAGATACGCAGTATTTT
NA,TRBJ2-5,TRBD2,TRBV6-4,CASSPTLAGVRETQYF,TGTGCCAGCAGTCCTACCCTAGCGGGGGTCCGGGAGACCCAGTACTTC
few,TRBJ1-2,TRBD1,TRBV5-4,CASSRGQEGNGYTF,TGTGCCAGCAGCCGAGGACAGGAGGGTAATGGCTACACCTTC
NA,TRBJ2-3,NA,TRBV6-5,CASLLEDTQYF,TGTGCCAGTTTGTTGGAGGATACGCAGTATTTT
NA,TRBJ2-1,TRBD1,TRBV10-1,CASSDPGQGALLRYNEQFF,TGCGCCAGCAGTGACCCGGGACAGGGGGCCCTTCTGCGATACAATGAGCAGTTCTTC
NA,TRBJ1-2,NA,TRBV4-1,CASSQVQTARGGNGYTF,TGCGCCAGCAGCCAAGTACAGACCGCCAGGGGCGGGAATGGCTACACCTTC
NA,TRBJ2-1,NA,TRBV2,CASMEGASYNEQFF,TGTGCCAGCATGGAGGGGGCCTCCTACAATGAGCAGTTCTTC
NA,TRBJ2-5,TRBD2,TRBV7-6,CASSRLTSGGYQETQYF,TGTGCCAGCAGCCGCCTCACTAGCGGGGGGTACCAAGAGACCCAGTACTTC
NA,TRBJ1-4,NA,TRBV5-4,CASSFHSGTNEKLFF,TGTGCCAGCAGCTTCCACTCCGGGACGAACGAAAAACTGTTTTTT
NA,TRBJ1-3,NA,TRBV27,CASSFIGGASGNTIYF,TGTGCCAGCAGTTTCATCGGGGGTGCCTCTGGAAACACCATATATTTT
NA,TRBJ2-3,NA,TRBV13,CASSSRQDRTDTQYF,TGTGCCAGCAGCTCCCGACAGGACCGCACAGATACGCAGTATTTT
NA,TRBJ2-7,TRBD2,TRBV7-6,CASSLGGGSSYEQYF,TGTGCCAGCAGCTTAGGGGGGGGATCCTCCTACGAGCAGTACTTC
NA,TRBJ2-7,NA,TRBV5-4,CASSLGPGTNEQYF,TGTGCCAGCAGCTTGGGCCCTGGGACCAACGAGCAGTACTTC
once,TRBJ2-1,NA,TRBV27,CASSPSSRGSYNEQFF,TGTGCCAGCAGTCCCAGCTCGCGGGGTTCCTACAATGAGCAGTTCTTC
NA,TRBJ1-6,NA,TRBV30,CAWRSPDSRNSPLHF,TGTGCCTGGAGATCCCCGGACAGCAGAAATTCACCCCTCCACTTT
NA,TRBJ2-7,NA,TRBV4-3,CASSQDLVRTDEQYF,TGCGCCAGCAGCCAAGATCTGGTCAGGACGGACGAGCAGTACTTC
NA,TRBJ1-1,NA,TRBV27,CASTLTGGREAFF,TGTGCCAGCACCCTTACCGGGGGGAGGGAGGCCTTCTTT
NA,TRBJ1-2,NA,TRBV5-4,CASSLGTALGYTF,TGTGCCAGCAGCTTGGGGACAGCACTTGGCTACACCTTC
NA,TRBJ1-5,TRBD1,TRBV19,CASSKGQWVNQPQHF,TGTGCCAGTAGTAAGGGACAGTGGGTGAATCAGCCCCAGCATTTT
NA,TRBJ2-2,NA,TRBV10-3,CAISAAPSTGELFF,TGTGCCATCAGTGCTGCTCCGAGCACCGGGGAGCTGTTTTTT
NA,TRBJ2-3,NA,TRBV23-1,CASSLSTASTDTQYF,TGCGCCAGCAGTCTCTCGACAGCTAGCACAGATACGCAGTATTTT
once,TRBJ2-1,TRBD2,TRBV11-3,CASSLWRGGDNEQFF,TGTGCCAGCAGCTTATGGCGGGGGGGTGACAATGAGCAGTTCTTC
NA,TRBJ1-5,TRBD1,TRBV5-5,CASSLGQGINQPQHF,TGTGCCAGCAGCCTGGGACAGGGGATAAATCAGCCCCAGCATTTT